A single sample is the source of the 30 T cell receptor beta chains below, sequenced in a study of blood T cell repertoires in COVID-19. Measured with immunoSEQ multiplex PCR; TCRdb has only the in-frame clones, and not every one. This table has about 230,000 clones, more than 65% appearing once. Sequencing was performed on peripheral blood. The receptors were gathered from a man aged 50 to 59 with active or convalescent COVID-19.

The chain carries TRBV6-5 and TRBJ2-1, with 8 bases that match TRBD2. Germline CDR1 is MNHEY and CDR2 is SVGAGI. The CDR3 contains 15 residues. The junction had 6 bases not matched to a gene; V was cut back by 6 bases and J by 2 bases. The CDR3 reads CASRTSGGAYNEQFF. For the CDR3, the DNA is TGTGCCAGCAGAACCAGCGGGGGTGCCTACAATGAGCAGTTCTTC.

CDR3 DNA sequence: TGTGCCAGCAGGACACAAATACTTTACAATGAGCAGTTCTTC. Translation: CASRTQILYNEQFF. This chain connects TRBV6-5 to TRBJ2-1; D gene unclear. V was pared by 6 bases and J by 4 bases, with 13 bases between. The CDR3 is made up of 14 amino acids. Germline V gene sequence: CDR1 MNHEY, CDR2 SVGAGI.

Worth noting for this clone: A much bigger clone sits one base away, suggesting this may be a read error. This specimen includes other DNA sequences encoding the same CDR3. This chain links TRBV7-2 with TRBJ2-3, with D perhaps TRBD2 (7 bases). Between the trimmed V and J ends, which lost 5 bases and 2 bases, there was a span of 17 bases. The germline V gene has CDR1 SGHTA and CDR2 FQGNSA. The CDR3 is 16 residues long. CDR3 DNA: TGTGCCAGCAGCCCCGCGGGGCGGGGGCTCACAGATACGCAGTATTTT. Its translation is CASSPAGRGLTDTQYF.

This clone has just a few counts. The rearrangement joins TRBV10-3 to TRBJ1-5; 9 bases align to TRBD1. The CDR3 is 14 amino acids. J gave up 6 bases and V 5 bases, and 5 bases lay outside the gene matches. Germline values: CDR1 ENHRY, CDR2 SYGVKD. CDR3 coding DNA: TGTGCCATCAGTCCGGGACAGGGAAGTCAGCCCCAGCATTTT. Residues: CAISPGQGSQPQHF.

This clone was counted between two and nine times. V usage is TRBV5-1 and J usage is TRBJ1-1; D remains ambiguous. Trimming took 0 bases from V and 3 from J, leaving 12 bases between them. The CDR3 covers 15 residues. Germline CDR1 reads SGHRS; CDR2 reads YFSETQ. This CDR3 is CASSLVSGKDTEAFF. CDR3 nucleotides: TGCGCCAGCAGCTTGGTGTCGGGGAAGGACACTGAAGCTTTCTTT.

The chain recombines TRBV28 with TRBJ2-7; D remains ambiguous. V gave up 2 bases and J gave up 4 bases, with 6 bases separating them. The CDR3 has 12 residues. The germline V gene has CDR1 MDHEN and CDR2 SYDVKM. The CDR3 reads CASSLTLYEQYF. Here the CDR3 DNA reads TGTGCCAGCAGTTTAACCCTATACGAGCAGTACTTC.

The chain combines TRBV5-1 with TRBJ1-3; 8 bases map to TRBD1. Per the germline V gene, CDR1 is SGHRS and CDR2 is YFSETQ. This CDR3 contains 14 residues. V shed 4 bases and J 2 bases; nucleotides not matched to a gene: 2. CDR3 loop: CASSADRAGNTIYF. In DNA form, the CDR3 reads TGCGCCAGCAGCGCGGACAGGGCTGGAAACACCATATATTTT.

This chain connects TRBV2 to TRBJ2-7; 11 bases align to TRBD2. Germline V gives CDR1 SNHLY, CDR2 FYNNEI. J lost 2 bases, V lost 3 bases, and 6 bases had no gene match. The CDR3 sequence is 16 residues long. CDR3 in amino acids: CASSDPLAGVTYEQYF. The CDR3 bases are TGTGCCAGCAGTGACCCACTAGCGGGGGTAACCTACGAGCAGTACTTC.

The chain recombines TRBV11-2 with TRBJ2-7; D is undetermined. This CDR3 has 13 amino acids. The germline gives CDR1 SGHAT, CDR2 FQNNGV. Between the trimmed V and J ends, which lost 5 bases and 4 bases, there was a span of 12 bases. In DNA, the CDR3 is TGTGCCAGCAGCCAGGCCCAACCTTACGAGCAGTACTTC. Its translation is CASSQAQPYEQYF.

This clone showed up just a few times. The chain has TRBV18 and TRBJ1-1, with a tentative D call TRBD1 (5 bases). Per germline, CDR1 KGHSH and CDR2 LQKENI. Trimming left V 6 bases short and J 1 base short, with 12 bases between. The CDR3 sequence is 14 residues long. CDR3 sequence reads: CASSLYGQNTEAFF. The CDR3 region has the DNA TGTGCCAGCTCGCTGTACGGACAGAACACTGAAGCTTTCTTT. The full variable domain, its missing parts supplied by reference TRBV18 and TRBJ1-1, is NAGVMQNPRHLVRRRGQEARLRCSPMKGHSHVYWYRQLPEEGLKFMVYLQKENIIDESGMPKERFSAEFPKEGPSILRIQQVVRGDSAAYFCASSLYGQNTEAFFGQGTRLTVV.

This clone was seen only a few times. The gene calls are TRBV7-2 and TRBJ2-2, with a possible D match to TRBD2 (5 bases). Trimming stripped 2 bases from V and 5 bases from J, with 21 bases between. Germline V gives CDR1 SGHTA, CDR2 FQGNSA. The CDR3 is 18 residues long. The CDR3, as DNA: TGTGCCAGCAGCTTAAGGGCCGGGCTAGCTGCCGGTACCGGGGAGCTGTTTTTT. This translates into CASSLRAGLAAGTGELFF.

This chain joins TRBV3-1 (or the pseudogene TRBV3-2) and TRBJ2-1; TRBD2 agrees at 14 bases. The CDR3 is made up of 17 amino acids. V shed 7 bases and J 7 bases; nucleotides not matched to a gene: 12. The germline V gene encodes CDR1 LGHDT and CDR2 YNNKEL (reference sequence). The CDR3 DNA follows: TGTGCCAGCACCCCCCTCGGACTAGCGGGGGGAAGGAATGAGCAGTTCTTC. It encodes CASTPLGLAGGRNEQFF.

V gene TRBV2 combines with J gene TRBJ2-3; tentatively, D is TRBD1 (7 bases). V lost 4 bases and J 5 bases, leaving 13 bases between the germline ends. Germline CDR1 and CDR2: SNHLY and FYNNEI. The CDR3 has 14 residues. In DNA, the CDR3 is TGTGCCAGCAGTGTCGGGCAGGGGGGAGATACGCAGTATTTT. It specifies CASSVGQGGDTQYF.

In this sample, this clone turned up a few times. The chain has TRBV7-2 and TRBJ2-7, with D perhaps matching TRBD1 (5 bases). The germline gives CDR1 SGHTA, CDR2 FQGNSA. The CDR3 sequence is 13 residues long. V dropped 1 base and J dropped 5 bases, with 9 bases sitting between them. The CDR3 bases are TGTGCCAGCAGCTTAGTCTCCAGGGACGAGCAGTACTTC. Its translation is CASSLVSRDEQYF.

This chain links TRBV9 with TRBJ1-3; D remains ambiguous. The CDR3 sequence is 14 residues long. CDR1 and CDR2 from the germline V gene are SGDLS and YYNGEE. Trimming pared 0 bases from V and 3 bases from J, leaving 7 bases between. This CDR3 reads CASSVARVGNTIYF. The CDR3 DNA follows: TGTGCCAGCAGCGTAGCGAGGGTTGGAAACACCATATATTTT.

This clone was detected only a few times. This rearrangement joins TRBV19 to TRBJ1-2, with D hard to call. The V end lost 3 bases, the J end lost 4 bases, and 9 bases lay between the germline ends. Germline CDR1 and CDR2: LNHDA and SQIVND (reference sequence). The CDR3 has 13 amino acids. CDR3 DNA sequence: TGTGCCAGTAGTATCGATGGAGGCTATGGCTACACCTTC. Residues: CASSIDGGYGYTF.

DNA for the CDR3: TGTGCCAGCAGCTTGGCCAGGGGGAGCCAGCCCCAGCATTTT. Protein product: CASSLARGSQPQHF. The chain is built from TRBV5-6 and TRBJ1-5; the match to TRBD1 covers 7 bases. The germline V gene has CDR1 SGHDT and CDR2 YYEEEE. J gave up 7 bases and V 0 bases, and 4 bases lay outside the gene matches. This CDR3 region has 14 residues.

The chain has TRBV9 and TRBJ2-1; TRBD2 aligns across 8 bases. The CDR3 has 14 residues. V lost 0 bases and J lost 8; bases outside the gene matches: 4. Germline loops: CDR1 SGDLS, CDR2 YYNGEE. This CDR3 reads CASSVGTSTYEQFF. Written as DNA, the CDR3 is TGTGCCAGCAGCGTAGGGACTAGCACCTATGAGCAGTTCTTC. Drawing the rest from reference TRBV9 and TRBJ2-1, the complete variable domain is DSGVTQTPKHLITATGQRVTLRCSPRSGDLSVYWYQQSLDQGLQFLIQYYNGEERAKGNILERFSAQQFPDLHSELNLSSLELGDSALYFCASSVGTSTYEQFFGPGTRLTVL.

The V and J genes are TRBV29-1 and TRBJ1-1; perhaps TRBD1 as D (6 bases). Trimming took off 4 bases at V and 5 bases at J, with 17 bases between the two ends. Germline CDR1 reads SQVTM; CDR2 reads ANQGSEA. The CDR3 consists of 14 residues. The DNA for the CDR3 is TGCAGCGTTGGGTTAAGAGGGGGTGGTACTGAAGCTTTCTTT. This gives the protein CSVGLRGGGTEAFF.

V and J are TRBV12-3 or TRBV12-4 and TRBJ1-1, with 8 positions matching TRBD1. CDR3 size: 13 residues. V gave up 5 bases and J gave up 4 bases; unmatched junction bases: 3. This CDR3 is CASSRGQGTEAFF. The CDR3 nucleotides are TGTGCCAGCAGTAGAGGACAGGGCACTGAAGCTTTCTTT.

The chain combines TRBV5-1 with TRBJ2-3; D gene uncertain. Germline assignment: CDR1 SGHRS and CDR2 YFSETQ. The CDR3 length is 16 residues. The V end lost 0 bases, the J end lost 0 bases, and 11 bases lay between the germline ends. CDR3 DNA: TGCGCCAGCAGCTTGGACGGCAGCGCTAGCACAGATACGCAGTATTTT. Translating gives CASSLDGSASTDTQYF.

V is TRBV3-1 (or the pseudogene TRBV3-2) and J is TRBJ1-5, with 10 bases lining up with TRBD1. Germline CDR1 LGHDT, CDR2 YNNKEL (reference sequence). Unmatched junction bases numbered 9, after V lost 5 bases and J lost 5 bases. This CDR3 region has 16 residues. DNA for the CDR3: TGTGCCAGCAGCTCTAACCGGGACAGGGGCCATCAGCCCCAGCATTTT. Protein product: CASSSNRDRGHQPQHF.

The chain carries TRBV7-9 and TRBJ2-1; D possibly corresponds to TRBD1 (6 bases). The V end was cut by 1 base, the J end by 14 bases, with 12 bases between. This CDR3 contains 12 residues. The V gene's germline CDR1 is SEHNR and CDR2 FQNEAQ (reference sequence). CDR3 bases: TGTGCCAGCAGCTTAGGGGACACTAAGGAGTTCTTC. Amino acids: CASSLGDTKEFF.

The CDR3 bases are TGTGCCAGCAGCCATTGGACTACCCTTGGGGAGACCCAGTACTTC. Translated, it gives CASSHWTTLGETQYF. This rearrangement joins TRBV14 to TRBJ2-5, with D perhaps TRBD2 (6 bases). Germline CDR1 is SGHDN and CDR2 is FVKESK. This CDR3 has 15 residues. V was clipped by 3 bases and J by 5 bases, with 16 bases between them.

In its sample, this clone was seen once. V gene TRBV7-3 combines with J gene TRBJ2-2; a weak D match, TRBD2 (6 bases). Per the germline V gene, CDR1 is SGHTA and CDR2 is FQGTGA. The CDR3 is 15 amino acids. V dropped 5 bases and J dropped 6 bases, with 16 bases sitting between them. CDR3 coding DNA: TGTGCCAGCAGCCCGACGACGGGGGACGCCGGGGAGCTGTTTTTT. As protein: CASSPTTGDAGELFF.

The V and J genes are TRBV6-1 and TRBJ1-2; the match to TRBD1 covers 8 bases. The CDR3 contains 13 residues. Germline values: CDR1 MNHNS, CDR2 SASEGT. V gave up 5 bases and J gave up 5 bases; unmatched junction bases: 4. CDR3 DNA: TGTGCCAGCAGTATAGACAGGGGATATGGCTACACCTTC. This codes for CASSIDRGYGYTF.

The chain employs TRBV7-7 and TRBJ2-1, with 11 bases identical to TRBD2. Germline values: CDR1 SSHAT, CDR2 FNYEAQ (reference sequence). CDR3 length: 14 residues. V lost 4 bases, J lost 5 bases, and 1 base stayed unmatched. CDR3 protein: CASSSTSGNNEQFF. The DNA for the CDR3 is TGTGCCAGCAGCTCGACTAGCGGGAACAATGAGCAGTTCTTC.

The gene calls are TRBV3-1 (or the pseudogene TRBV3-2) and TRBJ1-1; D gene uncertain. Looked up from germline, CDR1 is LGHDT and CDR2 is YNNKEL (reference sequence). The ends were cut back, 2 bases at V and 1 base at J, with 5 bases in the middle. The CDR3 contains 13 residues. The CDR3 DNA sequence: TGTGCCAGCAGCCAACAATGGAACACTGAAGCTTTCTTT. This sequence encodes CASSQQWNTEAFF.

The chain has TRBV3-1 (or the pseudogene TRBV3-2) and TRBJ1-4, with 10 positions matching TRBD1. The germline gives CDR1 LGHDT, CDR2 YNNKEL (reference sequence). V gave up 4 bases and J gave up 1 base; unmatched junction bases: 15. There are 20 residues in the CDR3. The CDR3 here is CASSPIGRDRGRGTNEKLFF. In DNA, the CDR3 is TGTGCCAGCAGCCCAATAGGGAGAGACAGGGGGCGCGGAACTAATGAAAAACTGTTTTTT.

This clone was found once. The rearrangement joins TRBV5-1 to TRBJ1-2; perhaps TRBD1 as D (5 bases). V gave up 4 bases and J gave up 8 bases, with 21 bases separating them. CDR1 is SGHRS and CDR2 is YFSETQ in the germline V gene. CDR3 size: 15 residues. This CDR3 is CASSPSGGTEGGYTF. The CDR3 coding sequence is TGCGCCAGCAGCCCCTCGGGGGGGACGGAGGGCGGCTACACCTTC.